This note documents a single TCR beta chain sequence. The sample is drawn from a study of blood T cell repertoires in COVID-19. Study-wide background: T cells, B-cell-depleted T cells, or PBMCs supplied cDNA or gDNA.

In the original workflow: Nucleated cell counts were estimated from reference gene primer amplification. Only in-frame clones appear in the TCRdb table, and some are missing; sequencing was by immunoSEQ multiplex PCR. The D gene and trimming were derived from the DNA, and the V and J assignments and clone size from that table. Here the sample spans about 280,000 clones, about 90% being singletons. CDR3 size: 14 residues. Germline V gene data show CDR1 as GTSNPN and CDR2 as SVGIG (reference sequence). V lost 2 bases and J lost 4; bases outside the gene matches: 2. The chain carries TRBV30 and TRBJ2-6, with TRBD1 matching 7 bases. The source material was peripheral blood. The clonotype was recovered from a woman aged 25-40 years who had recovered from COVID-19. The CDR3 DNA is TGTGCCTGGAGTACAGGGGCCGGGGCCAACGTCCTGACTTTC. It specifies CAWSTGAGANVLTF.